This T cell receptor (beta chain) was sequenced during a study of TIL therapy for anti-PD-1-resistant metastatic lung cancer. The wider study: Patients had a median age of nearly 55 years (range roughly 38-85). Tumors carried a median about 1.5 non-synonymous mutations per megabase.

The libraries were made with immunoSEQ v3. Profiling relied on immunoSEQ multiplex PCR, and the TCRdb table lists in-frame clones only, not all of them. In the table there are some 60,000 clones, about 69% of which are singletons. Germline-derived CDR1 and CDR2 are MNHNY and SVGAGI (reference sequence). The CDR3 runs to 15 residues. With 2 bases clipped from V and 4 bases from J, the junction kept 3 bases outside the gene matches. Stated time point: pre-treatment sample, taken before nivolumab and TIL therapy. Enrollment ran from 2017 to early 2020. Source: blood, taken at baseline. The genes are TRBV6-6 and TRBJ2-7, with 12 bases lining up with TRBD1. The source of this sequence is a person between 25 and 80 years old with non-small cell lung cancer. CDR3 residues: CASSYPGQGAYEQYF. In nucleotides, the CDR3 is TGTGCCAGCAGTTACCCGGGACAGGGGGCTTACGAGCAGTACTTC.